The rows below give T cell receptor beta chains drawn from one sample of a study of early T cells in non-severe SARS-CoV-2 infection. TCRdb recomputed calls from the 5' RACE reads with MiXCR, one row per CDR3 protein. The sample lists around 50,000 distinct CDR3 sequences; 7.7% were seen once. Sample: whole blood. Source of these receptors: an adult who was a healthcare worker with PCR-confirmed SARS-CoV-2 infection or an uninfected control (not recorded which). Both conserved end residues are part of each CDR3. D genes are given only for firm matches. Some rows have no size entry. The others give once, few or many, or a class for an expanded clone.

J,size,V,D,CDR3,DNA
TRBJ2-1,.,TRBV11-2,.,CASSRTTPSYNEQFF,TGTGCCAGCAGCAGAACGACTCCCTCCTACAATGAGCAGTTCTTC
TRBJ1-2,many,TRBV28,TRBD1,CASSLDRPNYGYTF,TGTGCCAGCAGTTTGGACAGGCCTAACTATGGCTACACCTTC
TRBJ2-3,many,TRBV28,TRBD2,CASSWSGGASYTQYF,TGTGCCAGCAGTTGGAGCGGGGGGGCCTCATATACGCAGTATTTT
TRBJ1-4,many,TRBV7-2,.,CASSFDRAEKLFF,TGTGCCAGCAGCTTCGATCGGGCTGAAAAACTGTTTTTT
TRBJ1-1,many,TRBV29-1,.,CSVEGILGGTEAFF,TGCAGCGTTGAGGGCATCCTGGGTGGAACTGAAGCTTTCTTT
TRBJ2-7,few,TRBV3-1,TRBD2,CASSQALSSGGGTPYEQYF,TGTGCCAGCAGCCAAGCGTTGTCTAGCGGGGGAGGTACGCCCTACGAGCAGTACTTC
TRBJ2-2,few,TRBV10-3,.,CAISERQNTGELFF,TGTGCCATCAGTGAACGGCAGAACACCGGGGAGCTGTTTTTT
TRBJ2-5,few,TRBV28,.,CASSFRVRYQETQYF,TGTGCCAGCAGTTTCAGGGTTCGGTACCAAGAGACCCAGTACTTC
TRBJ2-5,.,TRBV18,.,CASSPGGVGSETQYF,TGTGCCAGCTCACCGGGAGGAGTGGGCTCAGAGACCCAGTACTTC
TRBJ2-1,.,TRBV4-1,.,CASSRDYNEQFF,TGCGCCAGCAGCAGAGATTACAATGAGCAGTTCTTC
TRBJ1-1,.,TRBV4-1,.,CASSQVRVGTEAFF,TGCGCCAGCAGCCAAGTGAGGGTCGGGACTGAAGCTTTCTTT
TRBJ2-1,.,TRBV9,TRBD2,CASSVGGTSGDEQFF,TGTGCCAGCAGCGTAGGGGGGACTAGCGGGGATGAGCAGTTCTTC
TRBJ1-2,.,TRBV6-6,.,CASSFGGNYGYTF,TGTGCCAGCAGTTTTGGGGGAAACTATGGCTACACCTTC
TRBJ2-1,few,TRBV28,TRBD2,CASGTPWNEQFF,TGTGCAAGCGGGACCCCTTGGAATGAGCAGTTCTTC
TRBJ2-4,many,TRBV3-1,.,CASSTRTLAKNIQYF,TGTGCCAGCAGCACCCGGACGTTAGCCAAAAACATTCAGTACTTC
TRBJ2-7,few,TRBV4-3,TRBD2,CASSQDLAGGLLSYEQYF,TGCGCCAGCAGCCAAGATCTAGCGGGGGGGCTACTCTCCTACGAGCAGTACTTC
TRBJ1-3,.,TRBV12-3/TRBV12-4,.,CASSFLGNSENTIYF,TGTGCCAGCAGTTTTCTGGGAAACTCTGAAAACACCATATATTTT
TRBJ2-3,many,TRBV5-1,.,CASSFTRMVDTQYF,TGCGCCAGCAGCTTTACTAGAATGGTAGATACGCAGTATTTT
TRBJ2-1,.,TRBV18,TRBD2,CASSGGGAYNEQFF,TGTGCCAGCTCAGGCGGGGGGGCCTACAATGAGCAGTTCTTC
TRBJ1-1,few,TRBV20-1,.,CNMSENTEAFF,TGCAATATGTCTGAGAACACTGAAGCTTTCTTT
TRBJ2-5,many,TRBV20-1,TRBD1,CSARQGARETQYF,TGCAGTGCGAGACAGGGGGCGAGAGAGACCCAGTACTTC
TRBJ2-2,many,TRBV19,TRBD1,CASSGRQGVGGELFF,TGTGCCAGTAGTGGTCGACAGGGTGTTGGCGGGGAGCTGTTTTTT